This TCR beta chain was sequenced during a study of PD-1 blockade in classical Hodgkin lymphoma. Time point: newly diagnosed, previously untreated cHL patient sample. Untreated, newly diagnosed classical Hodgkin lymphoma PBMCs served for comparison. Generated by immunoSEQ multiplex PCR, the TCRdb table keeps only in-frame clones and is missing some. The sample carries over 60,000 clones, roughly 93% recorded once. CDR3 size: 15 residues. V lost 0 bases and J lost 4, with 13 bases in between. Germline V gene lookup returns CDR1 SGDLS and CDR2 YYNGEE. The clonotype was recovered from a human donor with classical Hodgkin lymphoma. What was sequenced was peripheral blood mononuclear cells (PBMCs). The rearrangement joins TRBV9 to TRBJ1-2; D remains unclear. This CDR3 is CASSVVPGGFYGYTF. The CDR3 region has the DNA TGTGCCAGCAGCGTAGTACCGGGAGGCTTCTATGGCTACACCTTC.